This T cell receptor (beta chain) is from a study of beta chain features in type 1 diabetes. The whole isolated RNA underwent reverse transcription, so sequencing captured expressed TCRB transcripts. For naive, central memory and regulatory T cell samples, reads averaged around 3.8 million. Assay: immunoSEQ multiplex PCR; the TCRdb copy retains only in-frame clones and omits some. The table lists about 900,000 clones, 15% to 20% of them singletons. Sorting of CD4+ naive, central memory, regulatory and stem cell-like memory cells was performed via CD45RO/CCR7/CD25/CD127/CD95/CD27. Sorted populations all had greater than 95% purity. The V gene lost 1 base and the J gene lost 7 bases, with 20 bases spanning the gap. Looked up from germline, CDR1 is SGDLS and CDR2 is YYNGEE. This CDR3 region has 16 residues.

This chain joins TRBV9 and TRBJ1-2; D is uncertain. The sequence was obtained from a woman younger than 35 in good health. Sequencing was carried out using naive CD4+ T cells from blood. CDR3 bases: TGTGCCAGCAGCGTAAAAGGCACTCCGGGCTCCCCTGGCTACACCTTC. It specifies CASSVKGTPGSPGYTF.